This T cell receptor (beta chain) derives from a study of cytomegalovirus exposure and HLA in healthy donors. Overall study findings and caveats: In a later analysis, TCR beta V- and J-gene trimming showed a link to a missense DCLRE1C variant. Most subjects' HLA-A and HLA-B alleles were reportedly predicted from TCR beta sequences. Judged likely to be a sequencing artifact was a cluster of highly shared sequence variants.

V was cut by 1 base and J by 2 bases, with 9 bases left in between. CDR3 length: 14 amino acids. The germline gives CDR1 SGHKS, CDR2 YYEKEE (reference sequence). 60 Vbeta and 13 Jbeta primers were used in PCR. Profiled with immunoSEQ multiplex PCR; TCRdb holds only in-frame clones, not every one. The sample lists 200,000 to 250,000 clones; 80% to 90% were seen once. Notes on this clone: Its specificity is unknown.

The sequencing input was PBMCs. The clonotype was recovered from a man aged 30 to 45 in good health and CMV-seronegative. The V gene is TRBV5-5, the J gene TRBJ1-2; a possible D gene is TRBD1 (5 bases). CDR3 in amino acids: CASSLSGGNYGYTF. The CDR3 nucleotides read TGTGCCAGCAGCTTGAGTGGGGGGAACTATGGCTACACCTTC. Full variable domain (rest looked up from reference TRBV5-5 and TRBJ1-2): DAGVTQSPTHLIKTRGQQVTLRCSPISGHKSVSWYQQVLGQGPQFIFQYYEKEERGRGNFPDRFSARQFPNYSSELNVNALLLGDSALYLCASSLSGGNYGYTFGSGTRLTVV.